A single sample is the source of the 10 T cell receptor beta chains below, sequenced in a study of kidney transplant recipient with SARS-CoV-2 infection. TCRdb recomputed calls from the reads with MiXCR, one row per CDR3 protein. The data contain 200,000 to 300,000 distinct CDR3 sequences, more than 25% of them seen just once; the ten biggest clones take up under 9.5%. The sample consisted of a blood sample, taken at baseline and between days 110 and 120 from a kidney transplant recipient. The receptor source for this set is a male patient between 25 and 39 years old who had COVID-19 and was a kidney transplant recipient. Some T cells may have originated in the graft donor.

This clonotype was counted many times. The chain recombines TRBV6-5 with TRBJ1-1; weak D call: TRBD1 (5 bases). V lost 5 bases and J 3 bases, leaving 19 bases between the germline ends. Germline CDR1 reads MNHEY; CDR2 reads SVGAGI. The CDR3 has 16 residues. The DNA for the CDR3 is TGTGCCAGCAGTCCACCCCGGGGGGGGGTGGACACTGAAGCTTTCTTT. Translating it yields CASSPPRGGVDTEAFF.

This clonotype showed up many times. The chain employs TRBV23-1 and TRBJ1-2; the D is unclear. TRBV23-1 is an ORF; its function is uncertain. Trimming took 5 bases from V and 4 from J, leaving 23 bases between them. CDR3 size: 17 residues. CDR3 sequence (DNA): TGCGCCAGCAGTGGTCCCCAGCTACGCAGAAAGACCTATGGCTACACCTTC. It yields the protein CASSGPQLRRKTYGYTF.

About this clonotype itself: This is likely an artifact of a read error, given a far larger clone one base away. The DNA of the CDR3 is TGTGCCAGCAGCAGACAGGGTGGCGAGCAGTGCTTC. This translates into CASSRQGGEQCF. V is TRBV3-1 and J is TRBJ2-7; 7 nucleotides align to TRBD1. The CDR3 has 12 amino acids. Germline-derived CDR1 and CDR2 are LGHDT and YNNKEL (reference sequence).

Ten or more counts support this clonotype. The genes are TRBV3-2 and TRBJ2-3. TRBV3-2 is deemed a pseudogene. This CDR3 region has 15 residues. The CDR3 region has the DNA TGTGCCAGCAGCCAAGATTCGGCAGTGATCGATACGCAGTATTTT. Its protein is CASSQDSAVIDTQYF.

This clonotype was detected many times. The V call is TRBV3-1, the J call TRBJ1-1, with D unclear. The CDR3 loop spans 17 amino acids. Looked up from germline, CDR1 is LGHDT and CDR2 is YNNKEL (reference sequence). Trimming removed 4 bases at V and 4 bases at J, with 22 bases between. The CDR3 sequence is CASSRATPISIRTEAFF. As DNA, the CDR3 is TGTGCCAGCAGCCGGGCTACTCCCATTTCAATTCGCACTGAAGCTTTCTTT.

Concerning this clonotype itself: Here the CDR3 omits its conserved ending phenylalanine or tryptophan, so a read error is the likely source. The chain is built from TRBV20-1 and TRBJ2-1; no firm D call. The CDR3 is 10 residues long. With 6 bases removed from V and 6 bases from J, the gap between germline ends came to 6 bases. CDR1 and CDR2 (germline): DFQATT, SNEGSKA (reference sequence). The CDR3 DNA reads TGCAGTGCCACCAGCAATGAGCAGTTCCTC. Its translation is CSATSNEQFL.

This clonotype was found many times. This chain uses TRBV7-9 with TRBJ1-5; no definite D call. Trimming took 1 base from V and 1 from J, leaving 2 bases between them. Germline V gives CDR1 SEHNR, CDR2 FQNEAQ (reference sequence). This CDR3 has 13 residues. The CDR3 coding sequence is TGTGCCAGCAGCTTAGACAGCAATCAGCCCCAGCATTTT. Its protein product is CASSLDSNQPQHF. The whole variable domain, filled in from reference TRBV7-9 and TRBJ1-5, reads DTGVSQNPRHKITKRGQNVTFRCDPISEHNRLYWYRQTLGQGPEFLTYFQNEAQLEKSRLLSDRFSAERPKGSFSTLEIQRTEQGDSAMYLCASSLDSNQPQHFGDGTRLSIL.

Points on this clonotype: A far larger clone is one base from this, pointing to a likely read error. The rearrangement links TRBV5-4 to TRBJ2-7; D ambiguous. The CDR3 spans 11 residues. The germline CDR1 and CDR2 sequences are SGHNT and YYREEE (reference sequence). CDR3 in DNA: TGTGCCAGCAGCTCCGCTTACGAGCGGTACTTC. Protein product: CASSSAYERYF. The full variable domain, with the rest looked up from reference TRBV5-4 and TRBJ2-7, is ETGVTQSPTHLIKTRGQQVTLRCSSQSGHNTVSWYQQALGQGPQFIFQYYREEENGRGNFPPRFSGLQFPNYSSELNVNALELDDSALYLCASSSAYERYFGPGTRLTVT.

As concerns this clonotype: Just one base apart from a much larger clone, this may be a read error. The chain links TRBV11-2 to TRBJ2-7; D remains ambiguous. The CDR3 spans 17 residues. Germline V gene lookup returns CDR1 SGHAT and CDR2 FQNNGV. The CDR3 loop reads CASSVIRTSRKTYGCTF. Written as DNA, the CDR3 is TGTGCCAGCAGCGTAATACGAACAAGCAGAAAGACCTATGGCTGCACCTTC.

Details on this clonotype: Just one base apart from a much larger clone, this may be a read error. Since the CDR3 does not end with the conserved phenylalanine or tryptophan, this likely comes from a read error. This sequence joins TRBV7-1 and TRBJ1-2; D uncertain. TRBV7-1 has ORF status, its function being uncertain. This CDR3 spans 17 amino acids. Trimming removed 5 bases at V and 4 bases at J, with 23 bases between. CDR3 DNA sequence: TGTGCCAGCAGCGTCTCTACTCACGAGGGAAAGACCTATGGCTACACCTCC. Translating gives CASSVSTHEGKTYGYTS.